The 21 T cell receptor beta chains given below trace back to one sample, sequenced in a study of cytomegalovirus exposure and HLA in healthy donors (dated by TCRdb to about 2017). The method behind the library was the immunoSEQ multiplex PCR assay. For the multiplex PCR, a mixture combining 60 forward primers for TCR Vbeta segments and 13 reverse primers for TCR Jbeta segments was used. In TCRdb, the immuneACCESS table is reduced to in-frame sequences with V and J assigned. These tables do not hold every clone; where another copy was compared, an unresolved V gene accounts for under half, and the others remain unexplained. This sample holds approximately 150,000 clones; approximately 77% were observed only once. The top ten hold around 7% of the sample. Specimen: PBMCs. These receptor sequences come from a male donor in good health and CMV-seropositive.

The chain has TRBV7-3 and TRBJ2-1, with TRBD1 matching 7 bases. The CDR3 runs 14 residues. Looked up from germline, CDR1 is SGHTA and CDR2 is FQGTGA. Losses at the gene ends were 3 bases for V and 3 bases for J; bases not matched to a gene: 2. CDR3 loop: CASSLRDSYNEQFF. The CDR3 DNA follows: TGTGCCAGCAGCTTGAGGGACAGCTACAATGAGCAGTTCTTC.

The chain uses TRBV19 and TRBJ2-5; D is unresolved. CDR1 and CDR2 from the germline V gene are LNHDA and SQIVND (reference sequence). This CDR3 contains 14 residues. Between the trimmed V and J ends, which lost 5 bases and 5 bases, there was a span of 15 bases. CDR3 sequence (DNA): TGTGCCAGTAGTGCTTATCTATCACGGGAGACCCAGTACTTC. This gives the protein CASSAYLSRETQYF.

This sequence joins TRBV7-9 and TRBJ1-2, with TRBD1 matching 7 bases. This CDR3 region has 16 residues. Germline loops: CDR1 SEHNR, CDR2 FQNEAQ (reference sequence). After removal of 0 bases from V and 3 bases from J, the junction contained 7 bases not matched to a gene. CDR3 nucleotides: TGTGCCAGCAGCTTAGCGGGGGACAGATTAGACTATGGCTACACCTTC. It yields the protein CASSLAGDRLDYGYTF.

The chain links TRBV9 to TRBJ2-3; no definite D call. The CDR3 covers 15 residues. Trimming removed 0 bases from V and 0 bases from J, with 8 bases in between. Germline CDR1 and CDR2: SGDLS and YYNGEE. The CDR3 region is CASSVGGESTDTQYF. As DNA, the CDR3 is TGTGCCAGCAGCGTAGGCGGTGAGAGCACAGATACGCAGTATTTT.

As to this clone: The same CDR3 also results from other DNA sequences found in this sample. The chain has TRBV5-1 and TRBJ1-2; 8 nucleotides match TRBD1. V lost 0 bases, J lost 4 bases, and 2 bases stayed unmatched. This CDR3 is built from 14 residues. The germline V gene encodes CDR1 SGHRS and CDR2 YFSETQ. The CDR3 here is CASSLGQGTYGYTF. CDR3 coding DNA: TGCGCCAGCAGCTTGGGACAGGGGACCTATGGCTACACCTTC.

Here the CDR3 reads CASSQGLRGGLGETQYF. DNA for the CDR3: TGTGCCAGCAGCCAAGGGTTGCGGGGGGGCCTCGGGGAGACCCAGTACTTC. This rearrangement joins TRBV4-2 to TRBJ2-5; TRBD2 agrees at 9 bases. The CDR3 covers 17 residues. Germline V gene lookup returns CDR1 LGHNA and CDR2 YNFKEQ. Unmatched junction bases numbered 11, after V lost 1 base and J lost 5 bases.

This clone was seen a few times. The DNA for the CDR3 is TGTGCCAGCAGAGAACATCAGGGGGCTCGCCAGGGGTGGTATGGCTACACCTTC. Protein sequence: CASREHQGARQGWYGYTF. This chain joins TRBV6-1 and TRBJ1-2; 8 nucleotides agree with TRBD1. Germline CDR1 and CDR2: MNHNS and SASEGT. Unmatched junction bases numbered 20, after V lost 6 bases and J lost 5 bases. The CDR3 totals 18 residues.

This chain connects TRBV14 to TRBJ2-1, with TRBD2 as a possible D gene (6 bases). The CDR3 is 17 residues long. V lost 1 base, J lost 1 base, and 14 bases lay in between. The germline gives CDR1 SGHDN, CDR2 FVKESK. CDR3 DNA sequence: TGTGCCAGCAGCCAAGTACTAGCTTCGGGGTCCTACAATGAGCAGTTCTTC. Translated, it gives CASSQVLASGSYNEQFF.

The chain has TRBV5-4 and TRBJ2-7, with 7 positions matching TRBD2. The V gene's germline CDR1 is SGHNT and CDR2 YYREEE (reference sequence). This CDR3 region has 13 residues. V gave up 3 bases and J gave up 9 bases; unmatched junction bases: 9. CDR3 residues: CASSWVGGDGQYF. CDR3 sequence (DNA): TGTGCCAGCAGCTGGGTGGGGGGGGACGGGCAGTACTTC.

This chain uses TRBV2 with TRBJ2-2, with 13 bases lining up with TRBD2. The trim removed 3 bases at V and 0 bases at J, leaving 7 bases unmatched. CDR1 and CDR2 from the germline V gene are SNHLY and FYNNEI. The CDR3 is 19 residues long. Here the CDR3 DNA reads TGTGCCAGCAGTGATGGAGGACTAGCGGGGGCAGCGAACACCGGGGAGCTGTTTTTT. Translation: CASSDGGLAGAANTGELFF.

The CDR3 DNA is TGTGCCAGCAGCGATCCCGGGACAGGGGCCACCGGGGAGCTGTTTTTT. Translation: CASSDPGTGATGELFF. The chain employs TRBV9 and TRBJ2-2; 10 nucleotides align to TRBD1. The CDR3 extends over 16 amino acids. Trimming took 3 bases from V and 4 from J; bases not matched to a gene: 6. The germline V gene encodes CDR1 SGDLS and CDR2 YYNGEE.

This clone has a single count. The chain has TRBV5-6 and TRBJ2-3, with 7 positions matching TRBD2. The CDR3 covers 14 residues. Germline CDR1 is SGHDT and CDR2 is YYEEEE. V lost 2 bases and J lost 5; bases outside the gene matches: 5. CDR3 nucleotide sequence: TGTGCCAGCAGCTTCTCTAGCGGCCGAGATACGCAGTATTTT. Its translation is CASSFSSGRDTQYF.

The chain carries TRBV2 and TRBJ2-5; D call uncertain. Germline V CDR1 and CDR2: SNHLY, FYNNEI. The CDR3 totals 13 residues. The V end lost 11 bases, the J end lost 5 bases, and 18 bases lay between the germline ends. CDR3 residues: CAPSLVAWETQYF. In nucleotides, the CDR3 is TGTGCCCCTTCGTTAGTCGCCTGGGAGACCCAGTACTTC.

CDR3 region: CASSWAGNTGELFF. The CDR3 DNA reads TGTGCCAGCAGCTGGGCGGGGAACACCGGGGAGCTGTTTTTT. The chain is built from TRBV7-2 and TRBJ2-2; tentative D call: TRBD2 (5 bases). This CDR3 is built from 14 residues. Trimming stripped 4 bases from V and 1 base from J, with 7 bases between. CDR1 and CDR2 (germline): SGHTA, FQGNSA.

The chain links TRBV9 to TRBJ2-1, with D hard to call. Germline V gives CDR1 SGDLS, CDR2 YYNGEE. The V and J ends lost 4 bases and 4 bases respectively, with 12 bases between them. There are 14 residues in the CDR3. The CDR3 sequence: CASSFADGYNEQFF. The CDR3 DNA reads as TGTGCCAGCAGCTTTGCAGACGGGTACAATGAGCAGTTCTTC.

CDR3 region: CASSQGTGGGYEQYF. The CDR3, as DNA: TGCGCCAGCAGCCAAGGGACAGGGGGGGGATACGAGCAGTACTTC. The chain has TRBV4-3 and TRBJ2-5; 10 bases align to TRBD1. The end of the DNA fits TRBJ2-7 better, so the J call may be wrong. Germline V gene lookup returns CDR1 LGHNA and CDR2 YSLEER. This CDR3 has 15 residues.

V usage is TRBV15 and J usage is TRBJ1-4; D is unresolved. The CDR3 consists of 15 residues. The V end lost 0 bases, the J end lost 5 bases, and 10 bases lay between the germline ends. In germline, CDR1 is LNHNV, CDR2 YYDKDF (reference sequence). In nucleotides, the CDR3 is TGTGCCACCAGCAGAGATGGAACAGCAAATGAAAAACTGTTTTTT. Translated: CATSRDGTANEKLFF. Variable domain in full (rest from reference TRBV15 and TRBJ1-4): DAMVIQNPRYQVTQFGKPVTLSCSQTLNHNVMYWYQQKSSQAPKLLFHYYDKDFNNEADTPDNFQSRRPNTSFCFLDIRSPGLGDTAMYLCATSRDGTANEKLFFGSGTQLSVL.

The chain joins TRBV7-3 to TRBJ2-2; 8 positions match TRBD1. There are 14 residues in the CDR3. Trimming removed 6 bases from V and 7 bases from J; junction bases left unmatched: 7. In germline, CDR1 is SGHTA, CDR2 FQGTGA. The CDR3 coding sequence is TGTGCCAGCAGGGACAGGGCTGGAGGCGGGGAGCTGTTTTTT. This encodes CASRDRAGGGELFF.

Only a few counts were recorded for this clone. The sample contains more than one DNA sequence encoding this CDR3. The rearrangement joins TRBV6-5 to TRBJ1-3; 8 bases align to TRBD1. V was pared by 4 bases and J by 4 bases, with 3 bases of the junction left unmatched. In germline, CDR1 is MNHEY, CDR2 SVGAGI. CDR3 size: 14 residues. CDR3 in amino acids: CASSSTGGGNTIYF. Here the CDR3 DNA reads TGTGCCAGCAGTTCCACAGGGGGAGGAAACACCATATATTTT.

The gene calls are TRBV7-9 and TRBJ2-3; TRBD1 is a possible D gene (6 bases). Trimming took off 5 bases at V and 4 bases at J, with 16 bases between the two ends. Germline values: CDR1 SEHNR, CDR2 FQNEAQ (reference sequence). The CDR3 sequence is 15 residues long. The CDR3 loop is CASSLTGFVADTQYF. CDR3 DNA sequence: TGTGCCAGCAGCCTCACAGGGTTCGTTGCAGATACGCAGTATTTT.

V is TRBV12-1 and J is TRBJ2-1; the table's D call of TRBD2 was not tested on the DNA. TRBV12-1 is labeled a pseudogene. This CDR3 spans 22 amino acids. DNA for the CDR3: TGTGCCAGCAGCTTTGTGATTTCCGGGACTAGCGGGGGCCAAAGCTCCTACAATGAGCAGTTCTTC. Translation gives CASSFVISGTSGGQSSYNEQFF.